These 27 T cell receptor beta chains came from one sample sequenced in a study of technical replicates of blood from several donors (dated by TCRdb to 2016 to 2017). Library preparation used the immunoSEQ multiplex PCR assay. TCRdb provides this immuneACCESS table in a form limited to in-frame rearrangements. Some clones are lacking; in checked studies, under half of them reflect an unresolved V gene, and why the rest are absent is not known. The sample table records some 80,000 clones; more than 90% of these occur just once. The ten most abundant clones make up roughly 0.36% of the sample. The sequencing input was T cells isolated from PBMCs. The receptor set was obtained from a human donor in good health.

This clone was detected only once. The chain links TRBV19 to TRBJ1-2; D is perhaps TRBD1 (6 bases). Trimming cost V 3 bases and J 4 bases, with 9 bases left between them. Germline-derived CDR1 and CDR2 are LNHDA and SQIVND (reference sequence). The CDR3 length is 13 residues. Here the CDR3 reads CASSIPGVYGYTF. The DNA for the CDR3 is TGTGCCAGTAGTATTCCAGGGGTCTATGGCTACACCTTC.

The chain joins TRBV6-1 to TRBJ1-2; D ambiguous. Germline V gene sequence: CDR1 MNHNS, CDR2 SASEGT. CDR3 length equals 13 residues. V lost 6 bases and J lost 6, with 14 bases in between. CDR3 in DNA: TGTGCCAGCAGGCGAGGAGGGTGGGATGGCTACACCTTC. Protein: CASRRGGWDGYTF.

Only one count was recorded for this clone. The gene calls are TRBV19 and TRBJ1-4; possible D gene TRBD1, 5 bases. Germline V gives CDR1 LNHDA, CDR2 SQIVND (reference sequence). CDR3 size: 15 residues. Trimming took 3 bases from V and 4 from J, leaving 12 bases between them. This CDR3 reads CASSMPSGVNEKLFF. CDR3 nucleotides: TGTGCCAGTAGTATGCCGTCGGGGGTTAATGAAAAACTGTTTTTT.

This sequence joins TRBV1 and TRBJ1-1; the D segment call TRBD1 is taken from the table without a DNA check. TRBV1 is classified as a pseudogene. The CDR3 has 16 amino acids. CDR3 region: CTSSQDQNAAYTEAFF. The CDR3 region has the DNA TGCACCAGCAGCCAAGATCAGAATGCCGCCTACACTGAAGCTTTCTTT.

The table lists this clone with a count of one. This chain joins TRBV27 and TRBJ2-7, with 14 bases aligning to TRBD2. V lost 3 bases to trimming and J lost 3 bases; unmatched junction nucleotides: 7. The CDR3 runs 17 residues. CDR1 is MNHEY, CDR2 SMNVEV, per germline (reference sequence). The CDR3 loop is CASSFGTSGREDYEQYF. In DNA form, the CDR3 reads TGTGCCAGCAGTTTTGGGACTAGCGGGAGAGAGGACTACGAGCAGTACTTC.

The V gene is TRBV9, the J gene TRBJ2-3, with D maybe TRBD1 (6 bases). Germline V gene sequence: CDR1 SGDLS, CDR2 YYNGEE. The CDR3 extends over 15 amino acids. V dropped 4 bases and J dropped 0 bases, with 12 bases sitting between them. In DNA form, the CDR3 reads TGTGCCAGCAGCCCACAGGGTTCTAGCACAGATACGCAGTATTTT. Translating gives CASSPQGSSTDTQYF.

The count of this clone is one. The chain links TRBV4-3 to TRBJ2-1; 9 nucleotides align to TRBD2. The V gene's germline CDR1 is LGHNA and CDR2 YSLEER. Trimming at V came to 0 bases and at J to 12 bases, leaving 3 bases not matched to a gene. The CDR3 runs to 13 residues. CDR3 sequence (DNA): TGCGCCAGCAGCCAAGATAGGCGGGAGGGGCAGTTCTTC. As protein: CASSQDRREGQFF.

The chain links TRBV5-1 to TRBJ2-3; weak D call: TRBD2 (6 bases). This CDR3 comprises 14 residues. Germline values: CDR1 SGHRS, CDR2 YFSETQ. Trimming left V 1 base short and J 2 bases short, with 8 bases between. The CDR3 nucleotides read TGCGCCAGCAGCTTGCAGCGGGCCACAGATACGCAGTATTTT. Translated: CASSLQRATDTQYF.

The chain combines TRBV5-4 with TRBJ2-7; 16 nucleotides align to TRBD2. The length of the CDR3 is 16 residues. Trimming removed 4 bases from V and 2 bases from J; junction bases left unmatched: 3. Germline V gene sequence: CDR1 SGHNT, CDR2 YYREEE (reference sequence). CDR3 in amino acids: CASSPGLAGGPYEQYF. The CDR3, as DNA: TGTGCCAGCAGCCCGGGACTAGCGGGAGGGCCCTACGAGCAGTACTTC. Full variable domain (rest looked up from reference TRBV5-4 and TRBJ2-7): ETGVTQSPTHLIKTRGQQVTLRCSSQSGHNTVSWYQQALGQGPQFIFQYYREEENGRGNFPPRFSGLQFPNYSSELNVNALELDDSALYLCASSPGLAGGPYEQYFGPGTRLTVT.

This clone was counted a few times. The chain joins TRBV6-5 to TRBJ1-1; D ambiguous. V was clipped by 7 bases and J by 3 bases, with 12 bases between them. CDR1 is MNHEY and CDR2 is SVGAGI in the germline V gene. The CDR3 length is 13 residues. CDR3 residues: CASIREGDTEAFF. The CDR3, as DNA: TGTGCCAGCATCCGCGAGGGTGACACTGAAGCTTTCTTT.

V and J are TRBV6-1 and TRBJ2-7, with 9 bases lining up with TRBD1. J lost 6 bases, V lost 4 bases, and 10 bases had no gene match. The CDR3 sequence is 15 residues long. Germline assignment: CDR1 MNHNS and CDR2 SASEGT. CDR3 protein: CASSARQGVYVEQYF. CDR3 nucleotides: TGTGCCAGCAGTGCCAGACAGGGGGTCTATGTCGAGCAGTACTTC.

The chain joins TRBV9 to TRBJ2-7, with no clear D. Trimming removed 0 bases at V and 7 bases at J, with 11 bases between. The CDR3 is 13 amino acids. CDR1 is SGDLS, CDR2 YYNGEE, per germline. The CDR3, as DNA: TGTGCCAGCAGCGTAGCCAACAGTGGAGAGCAGTACTTC. Amino acids: CASSVANSGEQYF.

The V gene is TRBV4-3, the J gene TRBJ1-1; 8 bases match TRBD1. The CDR3 has 17 amino acids. V lost 0 bases, J lost 1 base, and 7 bases stayed unmatched. Per germline, CDR1 LGHNA and CDR2 YSLEER. CDR3 DNA sequence: TGCGCCAGCAGCCAAGATTTCCAGGGGGCAAAGAACACTGAAGCTTTCTTT. It is translated as CASSQDFQGAKNTEAFF.

On this clone itself: The junction departs from the called germline gene at one end, perhaps through a read error. The rearrangement joins TRBV5-8 to TRBJ2-7; 10 positions agree with TRBD1. Germline lookup yields CDR1 SGHTS and CDR2 YDEGEE. This CDR3 region has 14 residues. CDR3 in DNA: TGTGCCAGCAGCCCGGGACAGGGGAGGAACGAGCAGTATTTC. Amino acid sequence: CASSPGQGRNEQYF.

This chain connects TRBV6-5 to TRBJ2-1, with 9 bases fitting TRBD2. CDR1 MNHEY and CDR2 SVGAGI come from the germline V gene. The J segment lost 6 bases and the V segment lost 0 bases, leaving 3 bases of the junction unmatched. CDR3 length: 15 residues. The CDR3 spells CASSYSPGLANEQFF. The CDR3 DNA reads TGTGCCAGCAGTTACTCACCGGGACTAGCCAATGAGCAGTTCTTC.

V and J are TRBV11-2 and TRBJ2-7; a possible D gene is TRBD2 (5 bases). V was shortened by 3 bases and J by 2 bases, with 14 bases between the two germline ends. Germline V lookup: CDR1 SGHAT, CDR2 FQNNGV. The CDR3 covers 15 residues. CDR3: CASSFLRTPAYEQYF. In nucleotides, the CDR3 is TGTGCCAGCAGCTTTCTCAGGACTCCCGCCTACGAGCAGTACTTC. The variable domain in full, completed from reference TRBV11-2 and TRBJ2-7, reads EAGVAQSPRYKIIEKRQSVAFWCNPISGHATLYWYQQILGQGPKLLIQFQNNGVVDDSQLPKDRFSAERLKGVDSTLKIQPAKLEDSAVYLCASSFLRTPAYEQYFGPGTRLTVT.

The chain couples TRBV6-1 to TRBJ1-1, with a possible D match to TRBD1 (6 bases). CDR1 MNHNS and CDR2 SASEGT come from the germline V gene. The CDR3 has 14 amino acids. The ends were cut back, 1 base at V and 3 bases at J, with 9 bases in the middle. CDR3 DNA sequence: TGTGCCAGCAGTGAAGACAGGGCCTACACTGAAGCTTTCTTT. Translating gives CASSEDRAYTEAFF.

The chain employs TRBV6-5 and TRBJ2-1, with 10 nucleotides matching TRBD2. V was clipped by 4 bases and J by 8 bases; unmatched bases: 11. CDR3 length: 16 residues. The germline gives CDR1 MNHEY, CDR2 SVGAGI. The CDR3 DNA follows: TGTGCCAGCAGTTCCACAGCGGGAGGGCCGGGTTATGAGCAGTTCTTC. It encodes CASSSTAGGPGYEQFF.

The V and J genes are TRBV2 and TRBJ2-6, with D hard to call. The CDR3 is made up of 13 amino acids. Trimming shortened V by 9 bases and J by 4 bases, and 10 bases separated the two germline ends. Germline CDR1 reads SNHLY; CDR2 reads FYNNEI. CDR3 region: CARKATGANVLTF. In nucleotides, the CDR3 is TGTGCCAGAAAGGCGACAGGGGCCAACGTCCTGACTTTC.

The chain employs TRBV29-1 and TRBJ2-6; 12 nucleotides agree with TRBD1. The V gene's germline CDR1 is SQVTM and CDR2 ANQGSEA. The CDR3 spans 17 residues. The CDR3 nucleotides are TGCACCCTCCCGGGAGGGACAGGGGGCTTCCCGGCCAACGTCCTGACTTTC. Protein: CTLPGGTGGFPANVLTF.

The chain has TRBV19 and TRBJ2-7; TRBD2 matches at 13 bases. The CDR3 has 15 residues. The J segment lost 3 bases and the V segment lost 7 bases, leaving 6 bases of the junction unmatched. Germline CDR1 and CDR2: LNHDA and SQIVND (reference sequence). CDR3 in amino acids: CASTRGLAGVYEQYF. The CDR3, as DNA: TGTGCCAGTACCAGAGGACTAGCGGGAGTCTACGAGCAGTACTTC.

The chain employs TRBV19 and TRBJ2-7, with 9 nucleotides matching TRBD2. The CDR3 is made up of 13 amino acids. Losses at the gene ends were 5 bases for V and 6 bases for J; bases not matched to a gene: 5. The V gene's germline CDR1 is LNHDA and CDR2 SQIVND (reference sequence). The CDR3 DNA is TGTGCCAGTAGTTTAGCGGGAGCGCGCGAGCAGTACTTC. Residues: CASSLAGAREQYF.

The chain recombines TRBV5-4 with TRBJ2-1, with TRBD2 matching 13 bases. V gave up 6 bases and J gave up 4 bases; unmatched junction bases: 16. Germline loops: CDR1 SGHNT, CDR2 YYREEE (reference sequence). The CDR3 loop spans 19 amino acids. The CDR3 spells CASNGGTSGILKGYNEQFF. The CDR3 DNA follows: TGTGCCAGCAACGGCGGGACTAGCGGGATTCTCAAGGGGTACAATGAGCAGTTCTTC.

V and J are TRBV4-2 and TRBJ1-3, with D hard to call. CDR3 length: 15 residues. Germline V gene data show CDR1 as LGHNA and CDR2 as YNFKEQ. V lost 0 bases, J lost 1 base, and 7 bases lay in between. The CDR3 sequence: CASSQEGKSGNTIYF. CDR3 coding DNA: TGTGCCAGCAGCCAAGAGGGCAAGTCTGGAAACACCATATATTTT.

The chain joins TRBV19 to TRBJ2-7; the match to TRBD1 covers 7 bases. Germline CDR1 LNHDA, CDR2 SQIVND (reference sequence). This CDR3 contains 13 residues. Unmatched junction bases numbered 9, after V lost 4 bases and J lost 9 bases. The CDR3 region is CASSTRTGAPQYF. CDR3 nucleotides: TGTGCCAGTAGTACCCGGACAGGTGCCCCGCAGTACTTC.

The chain couples TRBV9 to TRBJ2-3; 10 nucleotides line up with TRBD2. Germline V gene lookup returns CDR1 SGDLS and CDR2 YYNGEE. The CDR3 runs to 17 residues. J was trimmed by 0 bases and V by 4 bases; bases with no gene match: 8. This CDR3 reads CASSPFSLAGSTDTQYF. In DNA form, the CDR3 reads TGTGCCAGCAGCCCCTTCTCACTAGCGGGGAGCACAGATACGCAGTATTTT.

This clone was seen only once. The chain has TRBV9 and TRBJ2-1; 10 positions match TRBD2. The CDR3 has 18 amino acids. The germline CDR1 and CDR2 sequences are SGDLS and YYNGEE. The ends lost 0 bases at V and 4 bases at J; junction bases unmatched: 10. The CDR3 DNA sequence: TGTGCCAGCAGCGTAGGCCAATCCAAAGCGGGAGGGTACAATGAGCAGTTCTTC. Amino acid sequence: CASSVGQSKAGGYNEQFF.